This T cell receptor (beta chain) comes out of a study of T and B cells in COVID-19 patients. Whole-study context: Peripheral blood came from COVID-19 patients with active infection or after recovery. At median age approximately 31 years, recovered patients were younger than active-infection patients at 67. Nine tenths of the roughly 20 active-infection patients had comorbidities associated with unfavorable COVID-19 outcome. General study results and limits: Early severe-case samples and blood from mildly ill patients during symptoms were in short supply.

BIOMED2 TRB-A/B primer pools were used in multiplex TRB PCR. In TCRdb, the multiplex PCR reads were re-called with MiXCR into one record per CDR3 protein. The data show about 14,000 distinct CDR3 sequences, more than 25% seen once. This clonotype has more than one count but fewer than ten. Its antigen remains unidentified. CDR1 SGHDT and CDR2 YYEEEE come from the germline V gene. J gave up 4 bases and V 4 bases, and 11 bases lay outside the gene matches. CDR3 size: 15 residues. From blood, about 240-500 ng of genomic DNA served as TRB template. The sequenced sample consisted of blood. The J gene is TRBJ2-7, the V gene TRBV5-6; 7 bases are shared with TRBD2. This receptor was obtained from a human donor who had recovered from COVID-19. The CDR3 is CASSPFRRELYEQYF. CDR3 nucleotide sequence: TGTGCCAGCAGCCCGTTCAGGCGGGAGTTGTACGAGCAGTACTTC.